This T cell receptor beta chain was found in a study of cytomegalovirus exposure and HLA in healthy donors (dated by TCRdb to about 2017). At the level of the whole study: According to an earlier analysis of 587 of the donors, about 179 million T cells yielded approximately 120 million unique TCR beta sequences and 276 Gb of sequence data. Approximately 300 gigabases of sequencing data and tens of millions of unique TCR sequences made up an early release that covered some 640 HLA-typed donors. Among the roughly 400 genotyped donors, more than 70% belonged to the genetic ancestry cluster associated with self-reported Caucasian donors. The study aimed to test whether signatures of past pathogen exposure could be identified by cataloging public T cell receptors. The study profiled the T cell repertoires of approximately 700 subjects by immunosequencing and related them to cytomegalovirus serostatus. Along with the roughly 670-subject first cohort, a separate validation cohort of over a hundred different subjects was used. High-throughput TCR immunosequencing, statistical association of individual TCRs with disease status, and machine learning were combined to predict cytomegalovirus infection status. A later analysis re-analyzed previously published TCR beta repertoires from roughly 690 donors and added high-resolution HLA genotyping to study TCR occurrence patterns. The later analysis used no new phenotypic data to find candidate immune exposures, relying instead on TCR beta sequences and their occurrence across donors. An earlier analysis of approximately 500 of the donors applied high-throughput TCR beta sequencing to assess whether each TCR beta V gene segment acted as functional or pseudogenic. Donor age, sex, ethnicity and CMV serostatus were compiled together with the repertoire data. A later genetic analysis took genome-wide SNP genotypes for 398 of the 666 donors and used that subset as a discovery cohort. All discovery cohort repertoires had been generated using a single sequencing platform. Both class I and class II loci were covered by HLA typing, at four-digit resolution. The number of donors typed differed by locus, with about 629-630 for A, B, C, DRB1 and DQB1, 522 for DQA1, 600 to 610 for DPA1, and over 400 for DPB1. Because of strong linkage in the cohort, roughly five DR-DQ haplotypes were treated as single units for association and clustering. Among over 350 genotyped donors of the cohort, an average of around 240,000 unique TCR beta nucleotide sequences were sequenced per donor, roughly 20% of them non-productive. The paper's findings and limits, for the study overall: Most CMV-associated TCR beta chains appeared to be HLA-restricted in a later analysis, and the HLA associations seemed to be driven largely by CMV exposure. In this cohort, only TCR beta chains were sequenced, and detectable features were limited by the absence of alpha or paired-chain data. Assigning TCR associations to individual alleles was difficult when HLA alleles, especially DR and DQ, strongly co-occurred. The presence/absence analyses assumed that sequencing depth was roughly uniform across donors, and that assumption may not be true. Some IMGT-functional V segments, including TRBV6-2 and TRBV6-3, could not be distinguished by the 87-base-pair reads and were therefore excluded. It was suggested by the authors that the approach could potentially be generalized to other disease states and immunological phenotypes. A group of highly shared sequence variants was considered likely to be a technical artifact of the sequencing pipeline. An earlier analysis of approximately 500 of the donors showed that most TCR beta V segments appeared in productive rearrangements either about 87% or about 30% of the time, which broadly matched IMGT annotations. The classifier was reported to diagnose cytomegalovirus status with high specificity and sensitivity in both the original cohort and the validation cohort. Correlated functional status among segregating V segments might be attributable to linkage disequilibrium, but an unknown experimental factor could not be ruled out. In a later analysis, HLA-associated TCR beta chains showed more clonal expansion and lower generation probabilities than non-associated chains that were equally common. Because some donors lacked HLA typing at each locus, the association tests relied only on the typed subset. A later genetic analysis associated a missense DCLRE1C variant with V-gene and J-gene trimming of TCR beta chains, and an independent cohort replicated the association. A total of 150 to 200 TCR beta chains were listed by the study as associated with cytomegalovirus. Compared with the roughly 720-donor mean, donors in an Asian-associated ancestry cluster had fewer N-insertions in productive TCRs, according to a later genetic analysis. The only immune exposure information available for the cohort was CMV serostatus. Specific HLA alleles were associated with 15,000 to 20,000 TCR beta sequences at a false discovery rate of 0.05 in a later analysis. A further reported finding was that TCR beta sequences accurately predicted the HLA-A and HLA-B alleles for most subjects in the first cohort. Because counts were too low, roughly 17 rarely observed V segments, including chromosome 9 orphons, were left out of the earlier analysis of a few hundred of the donors. In a later analysis, several top co-occurrence clusters were reported to appear linked to parvovirus B19, influenza, CMV and Epstein-Barr virus. According to a later analysis, TCR association rates differed among HLA loci, with DRB1 alleles showing the most associated TCRs and HLA-C alleles showing the fewest. Most TCR sequences were seen in very few donors, while some public TCRs were found in many individuals. A few of the identified cytomegalovirus-associated TCR beta chains were confirmed in vitro to be specific for cytomegalovirus antigens.

The cohort was made up of 500 to 800 healthy bone marrow donors. At the time of sampling, every cohort member was nominally healthy, though immune exposures that went unrecorded were likely present. The donor was CMV seronegative and belonged to the group of 350 or so seronegative cohort members. Each donor provided a peripheral blood sample, and peripheral blood mononuclear cells were used for TCR beta sequencing. Genomic DNA extraction from the blood cell samples was performed with the Qiagen DNeasy Blood Extraction Kit. Library creation used the immunoSEQ multiplex PCR assay. For the multiplex PCR, a mixture combining 60 forward primers for TCR Vbeta segments and 13 reverse primers for TCR Jbeta segments was used. The CDR3 region of rearranged TCR beta genes was amplified from genomic DNA with a multiplex PCR assay. The Illumina HiSeq System was used to sequence the amplified TCR beta libraries as 87-base-pair reads. From the authors' description of their analysis: A later analysis counted about 82 million unique TCR beta chains across the approximately 700 repertoires, and 10 million to 11 million of these chains were shared by at least two donors. A nearest-neighbor algorithm error-corrected the raw reads and collapsed the reads into unique sequences, merging closely related sequences to remove PCR and sequencing errors. To assign V, D and J gene segments, CDR3 sequences were aligned to IMGT reference sequences. For a sequence to be retained, a match of at least six nucleotides was required to both a V gene segment and a J gene segment. A rearrangement counted as productive if the CDR3 had no stop codons and remained in frame with V and J, and every other rearrangement counted as non-productive. Following IMGT convention, CDR3 was defined as the stretch from the second conserved V-encoded cysteine up to the conserved J-encoded phenylalanine. In an earlier analysis of some 550 of the donors, sequences lacking an unambiguous match to a single V gene segment were excluded. An earlier analysis of roughly 590 of the donors called V segments functional above 56.7% productive rearrangements and segregating when the between-donor standard deviation exceeded 5%. A statistical classification framework was developed to diagnose cytomegalovirus status using the catalog of TCR beta chain sequences. In a later analysis, V and J genes were assigned by comparing TCR nucleotide sequences against IMGT/GENE-DB human TR gene sequences. Using the TCRdist pipeline, a later analysis assigned CDR3 sequences along with most-parsimonious VDJ recombination scenarios. In a later analysis, each TCR beta chain was defined by its CDR3 amino acid sequence together with its V-gene family, and reads without a unique V-gene family were excluded. In a later analysis, approximately 640 highly shared, low-generation-probability nucleotide sequences were removed to address suspected cross-contamination and a sequencing artifact. In a later analysis, a clonal expansion index was calculated for each public chain from normalized within-repertoire ranks of inferred template counts. In a later analysis, generation probabilities were computed with a VDJ recombination model fitted to out-of-frame rearrangements, and the resulting probabilities were checked against IGoR. Hypergeometric tests were used in a later analysis to score TCR-TCR, TCR-HLA and TCR-CMV co-occurrence, with a repertoire-size bias correction applied to the TCR pairs. False discovery rates were estimated in a later analysis by permuting HLA or CMV assignments 20 times. In a later analysis, co-occurring TCRs were grouped using DBSCAN, with TCRdist sequence similarity added in when clustering inside HLA-allele-positive subsets. Repertoires with fewer than 30,000 or more than 120,000 public chains, plus five repertoires with anomalous nucleotide sharing, were excluded from co-occurrence clustering. TCRdb limited this immuneACCESS table to in-frame rearrangements with V and J called. A share of clones is missing; checked studies link under half to unresolved V genes, and the rest is unexplained. V and J calls and clone size follow that table, whereas D and trimming were derived from the DNA. This sample is represented by more than 250,000 clones; about 90% of them were singletons. Of the sample, roughly 2% is held by the ten largest clones.

As to this clone: Its antigen is not yet known. No base-level quality is on record; no much larger clone is a single base apart.

The germline V gene supplies CDR1 SGHRS and CDR2 YFSETQ. Taken from cysteine to phenylalanine, the CDR3 has 13 residues. The entry retains the CDR3 DNA only, 39 bases that are in frame from base 1. V and J are truncated by 5 bases and 3 bases respectively, leaving an intervening sequence of 12 bases. Sequenced material: PBMCs. This sequence was found in a woman between 18 and 30 years old in good health and CMV-seronegative. The V gene is TRBV5-1 and the J gene is TRBJ2-7, and TRBD1 may be the D gene, going by 5 matching bases. The DNA sequence is TGCGCCAGCAGAGAAGGGGATCTCTACGAGCAGTACTTC. It codes for CASREGDLYEQYF.